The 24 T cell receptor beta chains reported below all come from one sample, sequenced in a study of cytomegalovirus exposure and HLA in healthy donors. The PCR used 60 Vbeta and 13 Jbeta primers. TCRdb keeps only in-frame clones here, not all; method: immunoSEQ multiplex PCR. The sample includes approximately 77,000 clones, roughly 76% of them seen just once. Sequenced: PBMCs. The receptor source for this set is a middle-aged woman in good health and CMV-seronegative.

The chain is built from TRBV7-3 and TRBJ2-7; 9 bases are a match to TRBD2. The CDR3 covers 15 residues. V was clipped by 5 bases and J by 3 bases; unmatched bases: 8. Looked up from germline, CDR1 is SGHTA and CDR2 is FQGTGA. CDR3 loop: CASSALGLADYEQYF. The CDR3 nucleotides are TGTGCCAGCAGCGCCCTGGGACTAGCAGACTACGAGCAGTACTTC.

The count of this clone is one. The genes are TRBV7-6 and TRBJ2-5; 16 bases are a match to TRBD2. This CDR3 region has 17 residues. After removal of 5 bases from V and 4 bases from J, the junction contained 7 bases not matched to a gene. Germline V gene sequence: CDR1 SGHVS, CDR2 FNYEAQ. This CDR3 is CASSKGLAGGLPETQYF. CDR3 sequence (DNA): TGTGCCAGCAGCAAGGGACTAGCGGGAGGGTTGCCAGAGACCCAGTACTTC.

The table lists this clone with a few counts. This CDR3 is CASSLGGTSGYNEQFF. The DNA of the CDR3 is TGTGCCAGCAGCTTAGGAGGGACTAGCGGGTACAATGAGCAGTTCTTC. The chain employs TRBV7-8 and TRBJ2-1, with 12 bases fitting TRBD2. The CDR3 is made up of 16 amino acids. The germline V gene encodes CDR1 SGHVS and CDR2 FQNEAQ. V lost 1 base to trimming and J lost 4 bases; unmatched junction nucleotides: 2.

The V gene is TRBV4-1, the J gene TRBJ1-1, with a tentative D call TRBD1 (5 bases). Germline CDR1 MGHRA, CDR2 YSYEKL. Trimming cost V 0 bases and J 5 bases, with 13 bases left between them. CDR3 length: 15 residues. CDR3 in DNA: TGCGCCAGCAGCCAAGATCGGTCAGGGCAGACTGAAGCTTTCTTT. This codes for CASSQDRSGQTEAFF.

The CDR3 nucleotides read TGTGCCAGCGTCGCGGACAGGGGAGGTCATGGCTACACCTTC. It translates to CASVADRGGHGYTF. The rearrangement joins TRBV6-1 to TRBJ1-2; 9 nucleotides align to TRBD1. Germline V gives CDR1 MNHNS, CDR2 SASEGT. CDR3 length: 14 residues. V trimming: 8 bases; J trimming: 6 bases; junction bases outside the gene matches: 10.

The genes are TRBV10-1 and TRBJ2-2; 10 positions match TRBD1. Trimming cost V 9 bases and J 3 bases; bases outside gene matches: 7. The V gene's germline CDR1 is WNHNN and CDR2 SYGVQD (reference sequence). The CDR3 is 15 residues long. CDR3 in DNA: TGCGCCAGTAGTACTGGGACAGGGGACACCGGGGAGCTGTTTTTT. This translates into CASSTGTGDTGELFF.

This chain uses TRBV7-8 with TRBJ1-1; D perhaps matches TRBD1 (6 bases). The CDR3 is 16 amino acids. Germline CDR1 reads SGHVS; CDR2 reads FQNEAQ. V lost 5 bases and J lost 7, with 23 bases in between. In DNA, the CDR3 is TGTGCCAGCAGCCTCCTATTTGCGGGGGCGCATATTGAAGCTTTCTTT. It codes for CASSLLFAGAHIEAFF.

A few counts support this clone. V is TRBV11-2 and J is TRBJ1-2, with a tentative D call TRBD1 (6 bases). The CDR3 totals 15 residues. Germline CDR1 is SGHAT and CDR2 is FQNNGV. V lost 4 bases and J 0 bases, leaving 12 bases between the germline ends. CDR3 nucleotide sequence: TGTGCCAGCAGCTCTTTAGGGGGAGCTAACTATGGCTACACCTTC. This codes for CASSSLGGANYGYTF. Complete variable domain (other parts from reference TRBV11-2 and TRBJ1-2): EAGVAQSPRYKIIEKRQSVAFWCNPISGHATLYWYQQILGQGPKLLIQFQNNGVVDDSQLPKDRFSAERLKGVDSTLKIQPAKLEDSAVYLCASSSLGGANYGYTFGSGTRLTVV.

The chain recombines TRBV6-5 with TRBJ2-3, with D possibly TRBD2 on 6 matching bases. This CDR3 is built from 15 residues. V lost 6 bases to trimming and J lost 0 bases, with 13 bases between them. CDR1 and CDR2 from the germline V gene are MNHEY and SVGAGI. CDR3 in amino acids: CASSLAGTSTDTQYF. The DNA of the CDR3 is TGTGCCAGCAGCCTGGCAGGGACTAGCACAGATACGCAGTATTTT.

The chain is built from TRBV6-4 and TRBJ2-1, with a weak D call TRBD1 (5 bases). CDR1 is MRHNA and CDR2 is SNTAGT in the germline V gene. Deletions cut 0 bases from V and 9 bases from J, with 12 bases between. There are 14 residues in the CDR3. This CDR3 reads CASSDSQGIFEQFF. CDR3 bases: TGTGCCAGCAGTGACTCGCAGGGAATTTTTGAGCAGTTCTTC.

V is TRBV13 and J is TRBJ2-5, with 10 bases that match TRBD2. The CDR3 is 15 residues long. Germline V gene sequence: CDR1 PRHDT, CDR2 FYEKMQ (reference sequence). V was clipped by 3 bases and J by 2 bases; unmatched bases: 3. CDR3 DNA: TGTGCCAGCAGCTTCCTAGCGGGGGATCAAGAGACCCAGTACTTC. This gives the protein CASSFLAGDQETQYF.

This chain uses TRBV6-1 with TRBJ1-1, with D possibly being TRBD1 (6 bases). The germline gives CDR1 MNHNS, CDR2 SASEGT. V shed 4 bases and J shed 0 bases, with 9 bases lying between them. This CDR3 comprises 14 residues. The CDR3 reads CASSGQGMNTEAFF. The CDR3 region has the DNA TGTGCCAGCAGTGGGCAGGGGATGAACACTGAAGCTTTCTTT.

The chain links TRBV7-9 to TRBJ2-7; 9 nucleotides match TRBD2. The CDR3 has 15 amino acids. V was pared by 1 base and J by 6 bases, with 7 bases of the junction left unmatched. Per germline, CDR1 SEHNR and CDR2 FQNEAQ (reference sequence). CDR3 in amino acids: CASSLGLAGKGEQYF. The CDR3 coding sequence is TGTGCCAGCAGCTTAGGGCTAGCGGGGAAGGGCGAGCAGTACTTC.

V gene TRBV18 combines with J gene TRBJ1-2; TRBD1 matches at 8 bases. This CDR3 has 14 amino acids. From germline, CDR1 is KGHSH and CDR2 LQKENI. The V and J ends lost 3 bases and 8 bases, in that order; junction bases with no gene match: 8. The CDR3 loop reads CASSPSLTGEGYTF. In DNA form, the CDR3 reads TGTGCCAGCTCACCCTCTTTGACAGGGGAAGGCTACACCTTC.

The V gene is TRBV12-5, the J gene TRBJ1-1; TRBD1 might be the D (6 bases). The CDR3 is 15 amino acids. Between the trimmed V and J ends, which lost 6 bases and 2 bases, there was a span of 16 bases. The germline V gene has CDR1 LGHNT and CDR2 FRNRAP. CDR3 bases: TGTGCTAGTGGGGCCGTGACAGGATATAACACTGAAGCTTTCTTT. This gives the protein CASGAVTGYNTEAFF.

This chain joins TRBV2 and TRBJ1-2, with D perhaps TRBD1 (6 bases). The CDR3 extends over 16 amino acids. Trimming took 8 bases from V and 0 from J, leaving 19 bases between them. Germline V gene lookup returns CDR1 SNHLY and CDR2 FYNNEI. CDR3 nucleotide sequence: TGTGCCAGCGAACAGGGTACCCTGTCAACTAACTATGGCTACACCTTC. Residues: CASEQGTLSTNYGYTF.

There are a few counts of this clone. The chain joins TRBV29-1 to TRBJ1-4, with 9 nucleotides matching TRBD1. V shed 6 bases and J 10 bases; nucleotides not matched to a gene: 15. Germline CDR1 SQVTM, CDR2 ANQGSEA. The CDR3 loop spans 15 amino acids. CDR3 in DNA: TGCAGCGTGACAACATCCGGGACAGGGTTGAGAAAACTGTTTTTT. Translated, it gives CSVTTSGTGLRKLFF.

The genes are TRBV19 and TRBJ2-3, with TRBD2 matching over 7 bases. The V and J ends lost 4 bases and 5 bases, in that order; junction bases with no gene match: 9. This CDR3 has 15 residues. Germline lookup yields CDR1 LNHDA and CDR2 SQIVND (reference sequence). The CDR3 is CASSNPGGGGDTQYF. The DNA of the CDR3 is TGTGCCAGTAGTAACCCGGGAGGAGGCGGAGATACGCAGTATTTT.

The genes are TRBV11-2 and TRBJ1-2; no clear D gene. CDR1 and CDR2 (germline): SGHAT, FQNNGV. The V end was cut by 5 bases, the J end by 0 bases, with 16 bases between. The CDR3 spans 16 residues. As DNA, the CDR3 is TGTGCCAGCAGCCCCCGGGTTTTTTCCGCTAACTATGGCTACACCTTC. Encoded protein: CASSPRVFSANYGYTF. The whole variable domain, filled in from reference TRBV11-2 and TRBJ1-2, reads EAGVAQSPRYKIIEKRQSVAFWCNPISGHATLYWYQQILGQGPKLLIQFQNNGVVDDSQLPKDRFSAERLKGVDSTLKIQPAKLEDSAVYLCASSPRVFSANYGYTFGSGTRLTVV.

Here the CDR3 DNA reads TGTGCCAGCAAATCCGTATATAACTATGGCTACACCTTC. As protein: CASKSVYNYGYTF. The genes are TRBV9 and TRBJ1-2; D is ambiguous. Germline values: CDR1 SGDLS, CDR2 YYNGEE. V was cut by 6 bases and J by 1 base, with 10 bases left in between. The CDR3 is made up of 13 amino acids.

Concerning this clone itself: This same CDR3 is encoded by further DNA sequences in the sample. CDR3 sequence reads: CASSDRDRGGYTF. CDR3 coding DNA: TGTGCCAGCAGTGACCGGGACAGGGGCGGCTACACCTTC. The chain couples TRBV6-1 to TRBJ1-2, with 10 bases fitting TRBD1. The V segment lost 3 bases and the J segment 8 bases; nucleotides outside the gene matches: 3. CDR1 is MNHNS and CDR2 is SASEGT in the germline V gene. The CDR3 is made up of 13 amino acids.

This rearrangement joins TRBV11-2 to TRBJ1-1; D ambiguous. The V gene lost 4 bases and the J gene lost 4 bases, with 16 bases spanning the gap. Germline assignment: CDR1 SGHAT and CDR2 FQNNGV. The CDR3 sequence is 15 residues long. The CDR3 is CASSSLMRAGTEAFF. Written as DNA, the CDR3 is TGTGCCAGCAGCTCGCTCATGAGGGCAGGCACTGAAGCTTTCTTT.

The CDR3 is CASSRTGVGAEAFF. DNA of the CDR3: TGTGCCAGCAGTCGGACAGGGGTGGGGGCTGAAGCTTTCTTT. J is TRBJ1-1 and V is TRBV6-5; 9 bases agree with TRBD1. Germline assignment: CDR1 MNHEY and CDR2 SVGAGI. The CDR3 is made up of 14 amino acids. After removal of 5 bases from V and 6 bases from J, the junction contained 7 bases not matched to a gene.

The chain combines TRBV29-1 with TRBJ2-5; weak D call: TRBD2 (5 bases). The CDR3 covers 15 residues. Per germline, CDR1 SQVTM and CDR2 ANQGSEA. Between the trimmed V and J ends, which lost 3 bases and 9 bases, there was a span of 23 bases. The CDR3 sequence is CSVEFGGVGGAAQYF. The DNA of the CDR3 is TGCAGCGTTGAGTTCGGAGGAGTGGGCGGTGCGGCCCAGTACTTC.